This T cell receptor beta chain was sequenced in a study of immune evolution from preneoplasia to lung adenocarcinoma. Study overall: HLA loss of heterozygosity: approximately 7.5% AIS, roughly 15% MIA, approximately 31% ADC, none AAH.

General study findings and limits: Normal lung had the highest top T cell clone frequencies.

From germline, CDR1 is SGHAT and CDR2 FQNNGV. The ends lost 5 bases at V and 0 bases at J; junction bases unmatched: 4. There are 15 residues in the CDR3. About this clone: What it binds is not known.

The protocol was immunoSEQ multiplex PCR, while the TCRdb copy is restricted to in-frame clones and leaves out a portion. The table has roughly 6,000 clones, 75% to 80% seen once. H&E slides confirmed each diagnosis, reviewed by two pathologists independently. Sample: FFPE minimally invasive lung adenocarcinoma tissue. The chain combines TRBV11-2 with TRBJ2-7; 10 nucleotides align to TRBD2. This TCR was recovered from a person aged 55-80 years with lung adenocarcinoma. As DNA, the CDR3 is TGTGCCAGCAGCCCCCGGACTAGCGGCTCCTACGAGCAGTACTTC. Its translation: CASSPRTSGSYEQYF.